This TCR beta chain was documented in a study of pediatric ulcerative colitis. V lost 3 bases, J lost 8 bases, and 10 bases lay in between. This CDR3 is 13 amino acids long. Germline assignment: CDR1 LNHDA and CDR2 SQIVND (reference sequence). A word on this clone: Its antigen is not identified.

Study findings and constraints: Repertoires came from total lymphocyte DNA, so rare subsets like regulatory T cells may be missed.

Each sample received Survey-level depth of up to 500,000 reads. Method: immunoSEQ multiplex PCR; TCRdb's copy keeps in-frame clones and lacks some. The profile shows tens of thousands of clones, 80% to 90% of them singletons. The clonotype originates from a boy between 5 and 17 years old who was a control in a study of pediatric ulcerative colitis. The J gene is TRBJ2-2, the V gene TRBV19, with D unclear. The material sequenced was blood. CDR3 sequence: CASSMSSGGELFF. CDR3 coding DNA: TGTGCCAGTAGTATGTCTTCAGGAGGGGAGCTGTTTTTT.